This is a list of T cell receptor beta chains from one sample in a study of blood T cells in healthy people across ages. One entry per CDR3 protein, called by TCRdb with MiXCR from the 5' RACE reads. The sample has fewer than 1.5 million distinct CDR3 sequences, 35% to 45% seen once. Source material: blood. These TCRs come from a young woman in good health. Each CDR3 is given with its conserved first and last residue. Each record gives: V gene, clone size, D gene, J gene, CDR3 DNA, CDR3 protein. D genes are given only for firm matches. Size is omitted from some rows. Given values are once, few, many or a class for expanded clones.

TRBV12-3/TRBV12-4	once	-	TRBJ1-2	TGTGCCAGCAGTCCCCTCCTCCCAGGTCGCAACTATGGCTACACCTTC	CASSPLLPGRNYGYTF
TRBV11-1	-	-	TRBJ2-5	TGTGCCAGCACTCAGGTAGCGGCCCAAGAGACCCAGTACTTC	CASTQVAAQETQYF
TRBV15	-	TRBD2	TRBJ2-3	TGTGCCACCAGCAGAGATTGGGGATCGGGCGGGGGGGCCGTCACAGATACGCAGTATTTT	CATSRDWGSGGGAVTDTQYF
TRBV20-1	-	TRBD2	TRBJ2-2	TGCAGTGCTAGAGATTGGGCTAGCGGGACTGGCGGGGAGCTGTTTTTT	CSARDWASGTGGELFF
TRBV10-3	-	-	TRBJ1-2	TGTGCCATCAGTGATTACTCGGGGAACTATGGCTACACCTTC	CAISDYSGNYGYTF
TRBV6-1	-	-	TRBJ1-1	TGTGCCAGCAGTGAAAGGGTCAGCGACAACACTGAAGCTTTCTTT	CASSERVSDNTEAFF
TRBV5-4	few	TRBD1	TRBJ2-1	TGTGCCAGCAGTCCCGGGAAGGGGGCGGACAATGAGCAGTTCTTC	CASSPGKGADNEQFF
TRBV6-6	-	TRBD2	TRBJ2-5	TGTGCCAGCAGTTACGTCCCTAGCGGGACCTACCAAGAGACCCAGTACTTC	CASSYVPSGTYQETQYF
TRBV7-9	-	TRBD1	TRBJ1-2	TGTGCCGGCAGCTCCCCGACAGGGGCGCCGACGAACTATGGCTACACCTTC	CAGSSPTGAPTNYGYTF
TRBV29-1	-	TRBD1	TRBJ2-5	TGCAGCGTTAAAAACCGGGACAGCTACAATGAGCAGTACTTC	CSVKNRDSYNEQYF
TRBV6-1	few	-	TRBJ2-5	TGTGCCAGCAGTGAAGCGATACTAGCAGGTTTACAGTACTTC	CASSEAILAGLQYF
TRBV7-2	-	-	TRBJ2-6	TGTGCCAGCAGCTTAAGAGGGGAAGACTCTGGGGCCAACGTCCTGACTTTC	CASSLRGEDSGANVLTF
TRBV10-3	few	-	TRBJ1-1	TGTGCCTCAGGGGAGGACACTGAAGCTTTCTTT	CASGEDTEAFF
TRBV9	-	TRBD2	TRBJ2-3	TGTGCCAGCAGCGTAGGAAGCGGGACTAGCACAGATACGCAGTATTTT	CASSVGSGTSTDTQYF
TRBV6-5	-	-	TRBJ2-6	TGTGCCAGCAGTTACATAAGGTCTGGGGCCAACGTCCTGACTTTC	CASSYIRSGANVLTF
TRBV5-1	-	TRBD2	TRBJ2-1	TGCGCCAGCAGCTTGGGGCGACTAGCGGGGCCCCTCTCCTACAATGAGCAGTTCTTC	CASSLGRLAGPLSYNEQFF
TRBV6-5	few	-	TRBJ2-7	TGTGCCAGCAGGCCATTACAGGGTGGAATTTCCTACGAGCAGTACTTC	CASRPLQGGISYEQYF
TRBV27	-	-	TRBJ2-1	TGTGCCACGACCTCGAGCGGGTACTACTCTGAGCAGTTCTTC	CATTSSGYYSEQFF
TRBV6-5	few	-	TRBJ2-3	TGTGCCAGCAGTTACCGACCAGCACCCACGGATACGCAGTATTTT	CASSYRPAPTDTQYF
TRBV14	-	TRBD1	TRBJ2-7	TGTGCCAGCAGCCAACAACGGACAGGGGTGTCCTACGAGCAGTACTTC	CASSQQRTGVSYEQYF
TRBV12-3/TRBV12-4	-	-	TRBJ1-2	TGTGCCAGCAGAATAGGGGGACCCACGGGGAGCTATGGCTACACCTTC	CASRIGGPTGSYGYTF
TRBV11-2	-	-	TRBJ1-1	TGTGCCAGCAGCCAAATCGCAGGGGCCCGGGGGAACACTGAAGCTTTCTTT	CASSQIAGARGNTEAFF
TRBV7-9	-	-	TRBJ2-1	TGTGCCAGCAGTGTTACAGGATCCGTAGATGAGCAGTTCTTC	CASSVTGSVDEQFF
TRBV20-1	-	-	TRBJ2-3	TGCAGTGCTAAGGGCGGTACCACAGATACGCAGTATTTT	CSAKGGTTDTQYF
TRBV7-2	-	-	TRBJ2-5	TGTGCCAGCAGCTTAGGTGGGCTGGGAGGTGGAGAGACCCAGTACTTC	CASSLGGLGGGETQYF
TRBV6-5	-	TRBD2	TRBJ2-3	TGTGCCAGCAGTTACTTCCCCATAGCGGGAGGGGACTTAAGCACAGATACGCAGTATTTT	CASSYFPIAGGDLSTDTQYF
TRBV20-1	-	-	TRBJ2-3	TGCAGTGCCCGAGGTGGTGAATCTACAGATACGCAGTATTTT	CSARGGESTDTQYF
TRBV10-3	many	-	TRBJ2-5	TGTGCCATCAGTGAGTCGGGAATTGGCGGCGAAGAGACCCAGTACTTC	CAISESGIGGEETQYF